This TCR beta chain comes out of a study of cytomegalovirus exposure and HLA in healthy donors. General study findings and limits: Presence/absence analyses took donor sequencing depth as roughly uniform. In a later analysis, CMV-associated beta chains were mostly HLA-associated, it appeared.

PCR was performed using 60 Vbeta and 13 Jbeta primers. Only in-frame clones appear in the TCRdb table, and some are missing; sequencing was by immunoSEQ multiplex PCR. This table holds around 160,000 clones, about two thirds found once. The CDR3 has 13 amino acids. Germline CDR1 reads SEHNR; CDR2 reads FQNEAQ (reference sequence). V dropped 5 bases and J dropped 5 bases, with 12 bases sitting between them. Note on this clone: The antigen remains unidentified.

The sequence was collected from a woman aged 18-35 years in good health and CMV-seropositive. Sequences were obtained from PBMCs. V and J are TRBV7-9 and TRBJ2-5; unclear D gene. The CDR3: CASSVLIGETQYF. Written as DNA, the CDR3 is TGTGCCAGCAGCGTCCTTATCGGGGAGACCCAGTACTTC.